The source of this T cell receptor (beta chain) is a study of T cells in Graves' hyperthyroidism and ophthalmopathy (dated by TCRdb to about 2019). About the investigation overall: TCR V-J signatures able to tell the groups apart were searched for in a discovery cohort of approximately 95 patients, of whom around 42 had Graves' ophthalmopathy and around 56 had stable Graves' hyperthyroidism. TCR Vbeta CDR3 sequencing of 130 to 150 peripheral blood samples (fewer than 45 ophthalmopathy, 75 hyperthyroidism and about 17 progressor patients) is reported in the paper. An independent validation cohort of under 20 hyperthyroidism patients and 15 or so patients who later progressed to ophthalmopathy tested prospective prediction of ophthalmopathy. The approximately 90 discovery patients were randomly split 7:3 into training and test sets. After blood sampling, hyperthyroidism patients were treated with methimazole at a starting dose of 30 mg daily, and ophthalmopathy patients were treated with high-dose intravenous methylprednisolone. Thyroid tissue and blood T-cell repertoires from over 5 Graves' hyperthyroidism patients were also compared in the study.

The TCR beta CDR3 regions were amplified from RNA transcripts. A first-round RT-PCR of the TCR CDR3 used the HTBI primer set with the Qiagen OneStep RT-PCR kit. Libraries were constructed in a second round of multiplex PCR, after which size selection and purification were performed. The libraries were sequenced on an Illumina HiSeq2000 using paired-end 100 bp reads. Per the original workflow: SOAPnuke was used to process the raw data, with reads discarded if the reads contained adapters or uncalled bases, had a mean Phred below 15, or lacked an exact constant-primer or identifier match. COPE v1.2.5 was used to merge the high-quality paired reads, and each unique nucleotide sequence was defined as a clonotype. Clonotypes were aligned to IMGT TRBV, TRBD and TRBJ reference segments using MiTCR v1.1. The analysis was restricted to V-J combinations with a frequency above 0.0001, which together covered about 99% of the repertoires. A TCS score was defined as the ratio of F50 (clonal expansion) to E x V (chaos), with BLOSUM62-based TCRdist applied between CDR3 peptides within each V-J. Welch's t-statistics and random forest reduced around 550 V-J features to roughly 13, which were used in a naive Bayes classifier (R e1071). The similarity between thyroid and blood repertoires was quantified using the Morisita-Horn index. TCRdb reanalyzed the raw reads on its own, using fastp at Q25 for trimming and MiXCR for clone calling, and kept in-frame beta chains. Every distinct CDR3 protein forms one entry, paired with its most common genes and DNA. TCRdb's processing, not the study's, gives the V and J calls here. For this sample the table gives a few hundred thousand distinct CDR3 sequences, of which roughly 46% were detected only once. Around 19% of the sample belongs to the ten largest clones.

Concerning this clonotype itself: Its target antigen remains unknown. No base qualities exist here, and no much larger clone lies one base off it.

Patients with uncontrolled infections, other autoimmune diseases, pregnancy or lactation were excluded. Diagnoses were based on clinical symptoms, serum thyroxine and TRAb, thyroid ultrasound and orbital computed tomography. Trizol reagent was used to extract total RNA, and RNA quality was then checked on an Agilent 2100 Bioanalyzer. Broader findings and caveats from the paper: No statistical method was used to fix the sample size in advance, and group allocation was not hidden from the investigators. Most expanded thyroid clonotypes (frequency above 0.001) were also detected in blood, a finding suggesting that blood repertoires may reflect thyroid immune responses. In validation, the model predicted progression to ophthalmopathy with around 71% sensitivity and over 72% specificity, a median of about 6.7 months before onset. A model built on a 13 V-J signature distinguished ophthalmopathy from stable hyperthyroidism, reaching about 88% sensitivity and under 84% specificity in cross-validation and 80%/75% in testing.

CDR1 MGHDK and CDR2 SYGVNS were looked up in the germline V gene. The cysteine opens and the phenylalanine closes a CDR3 of 16 amino acids. The CDR3 DNA has 48 bases and is translated from base 1. Relative to germline, V is 6 bases shorter and J is 4 bases shorter, with 21 bases between their ends. In this chain, TRBV25-1 is recombined with TRBJ1-2; a tentative D match to TRBD1 spans 5 bases. The sequence derives from an adult woman with Graves' disease, either hyperthyroidism or ophthalmopathy (not recorded which). The sample consisted of peripheral blood or thyroid tissue (not recorded which). The nucleotide sequence is TGTGCCAGCAGCTTATCCCGGGCCGGGGGAGGCTATGGCTACACCTTC. Its translation reads: CASSLSRAGGGYGYTF.